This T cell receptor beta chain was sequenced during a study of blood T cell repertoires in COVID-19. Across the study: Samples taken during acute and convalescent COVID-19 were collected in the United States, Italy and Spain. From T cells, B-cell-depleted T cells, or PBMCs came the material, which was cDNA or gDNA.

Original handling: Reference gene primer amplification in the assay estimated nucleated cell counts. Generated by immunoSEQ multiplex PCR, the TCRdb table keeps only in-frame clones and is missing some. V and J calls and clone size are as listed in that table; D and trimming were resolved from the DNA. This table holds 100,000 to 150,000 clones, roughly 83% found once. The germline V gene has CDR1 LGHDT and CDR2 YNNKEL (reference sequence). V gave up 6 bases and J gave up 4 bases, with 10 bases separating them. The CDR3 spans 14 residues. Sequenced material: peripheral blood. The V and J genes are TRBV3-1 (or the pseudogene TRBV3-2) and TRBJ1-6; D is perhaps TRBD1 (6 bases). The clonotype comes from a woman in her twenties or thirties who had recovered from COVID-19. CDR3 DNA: TGTGCCAGCAGGTCTACAGGGTATAATTCACCCCTCCACTTT. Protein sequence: CASRSTGYNSPLHF.